This T cell receptor (beta chain) was identified during a study of neurological immune-mediated disorders (dated by TCRdb to between 2018 and 2021). Notes on the research overall: Peripheral blood TCR-beta repertoires from patients with HTLV-I-associated myelopathy (HAM/TSP), patients with multiple sclerosis, and healthy controls were compared in the study using UMI-based sequencing. Of the approximately 65 subjects in the cohort, about 14 were HAM/TSP patients, roughly 34 were multiple sclerosis patients, and 20 were healthy controls. The 90 to 120 TCR-beta libraries covered PBMC samples along with longitudinal samples, technical triplicates, and paired sorted CD4+ and CD8+ T-cell subsets.

cDNA synthesis used template-switch 5'RACE with a primer carrying a 10-nucleotide random unique molecular identifier tagging each TCR transcript. Each sequencing run produced over 180 million TCR-beta sequences covering 15-18 subjects. The RNeasy kit was used to extract total RNA. The KAPA Real-time Library Amplification kit was used to amplify TCR-beta VDJ regions with primers targeting the TCR constant region and the 5'RACE anchor. A first PCR added sample indexes and Illumina adaptors, after which a second PCR increased the library yield. The roughly 650 bp TCR product was size-selected on a 2% E-gel SizeSelection system after Ampure bead purification. Before pooling, libraries had their quality checked on a Bioanalyzer, their concentration measured with Qubit, and their quantity determined with the Kapa Library Quantification kit. Libraries were sequenced paired-end 2 x 150 bp on an Illumina HiSeq 2500. To increase sequence diversity, roughly 23-30% phiX was spiked into each library pool. The study's own analysis went as follows. The quality-filtered reads were processed with the UMI-based MiGEC pipeline, whose error correction step removed more than 85% of the raw TCR sequences. IMGT germline references were used for alignment of VDJ genes, and clonotypes were defined by a unique CDR3 amino acid sequence together with V-J genes. Clonal expansion, Shannon diversity, and CDR3 relatedness (CalcPairwiseDistances, ClusterSamples) were evaluated with VDJtools, and phylogenetic trees were built with CLCbio workbench. Clones with at least 8 unique UMIs were defined as expanded, with this threshold being based on coefficient-of-variation modelling across technical triplicates. The raw public reads went through TCRdb reprocessing: fastp at Q25, MiXCR clone calling, in-frame beta chains kept. Entries are consolidated by CDR3 protein sequence, retaining the most common genes and DNA. The authors' filters were not applied to this entry. Within this sample are 20,000 to 25,000 distinct CDR3 sequences, with around 6.2% of them counted one time only. The top ten hold approximately 49% of the sample.

The healthy controls were volunteers from blood banks in Maryland, USA. Sorted-subset TCR libraries were prepared from about 1 million sorted CD4+ or CD8+ T cells. Peripheral blood was subjected to Ficoll-Hypaque density gradient centrifugation to isolate PBMCs, which were then cryopreserved in liquid nitrogen. The study also sequenced paired sorted CD4+ and CD8+ subsets from healthy controls, HAM/TSP patients and MS patients. Concerning this clonotype: Its antigen target is currently unknown. A junction end diverges from the germline sequence, so it may reflect a read error.

CDR3 length: 18 amino acids, cysteine to phenylalanine. Here the CDR3 DNA is all that survives: 54 bases in frame from base 1. The research as a whole found: The highest TCR clonal expansion was observed in HAM/TSP patients, whereas the lowest was observed in MS patients, even when compared with healthy controls. Expanded clones from different subjects shared no identical CDR3 amino acid sequences, which suggests that TCR-beta repertoires were private in all groups.

The TCR originated in a man between 18 and 29 years old in good health. Recombination joined TRBV12-3 or TRBV12-4 with TRBJ2-3; the D gene cannot be resolved beyond TRBD1 or TRBD2, each matching 6 bases. Sample: CD8+ T cells from blood. The nucleotide sequence is given as TGTGGCAGCAAACTCTCATTTATGAGGGGGGACCACACAGATACGCAGTATTTT. It codes for CGSKLSFMRGDHTDTQYF.